The 18 T cell receptor beta chains given below trace back to one sample, sequenced in a study of T cell changes during pregnancy in multiple sclerosis. The method was immunoSEQ multiplex PCR; TCRdb's version includes in-frame clones alone and lacks a portion of them. This sample has 55,000 to 85,000 clones, with just over 90% found just once. This specimen was peripheral blood, taken in the third trimester of pregnancy. Receptors were obtained from a female donor with multiple sclerosis, enrolled in a pregnancy study.

The rearrangement uses TRBV19 and TRBJ2-7; possibly TRBD2 for D (6 bases). Germline CDR1 LNHDA, CDR2 SQIVND (reference sequence). V lost 1 base and J 1 base, leaving 11 bases between the germline ends. CDR3 length equals 15 residues. CDR3 sequence (DNA): TGTGCCAGTAGTATAGGAACAGGAGGGTCCTACGAGCAGTACTTC. This gives the protein CASSIGTGGSYEQYF.

The chain has TRBV21-1 and TRBJ2-1; the table names TRBD2, a call not compared with the DNA. TRBV21-1 constitutes a pseudogene. The CDR3 extends over 16 amino acids. The CDR3, as DNA: TGTGCCAGCAGCAGAGGGACTAGCGGGAGTGGGAATGAGCAGTTCTTC. It specifies CASSRGTSGSGNEQFF.

The chain has TRBV7-2 and TRBJ2-3; 7 positions agree with TRBD2. The CDR3 is 16 residues long. Germline loops: CDR1 SGHTA, CDR2 FQGNSA. V was pared by 1 base and J by 1 base, with 5 bases of the junction left unmatched. The CDR3 loop is CASSLGRLAGTDTQYF. In DNA, the CDR3 is TGTGCCAGCAGCTTAGGTAGGCTAGCGGGCACAGATACGCAGTATTTT.

The V gene is TRBV7-2, the J gene TRBJ1-1; a possible D gene is TRBD1 (6 bases). Germline V CDR1 and CDR2: SGHTA, FQGNSA. The CDR3 contains 16 residues. Trimming removed 3 bases at V and 7 bases at J, with 21 bases between. CDR3 nucleotide sequence: TGTGCCAGCAGCTTCAATCTGGGGGCGCCCGGCCTTGAAGCTTTCTTT. It yields the protein CASSFNLGAPGLEAFF. The full variable domain, in which reference TRBV7-2 and TRBJ1-1 provide the parts outside the CDR3, is GAGVSQSPSNKVTEKGKDVELRCDPISGHTALYWYRQSLGQGLEFLIYFQGNSAPDKSGLPSDRFSAERTGGSVSTLTIQRTQQEDSAVYLCASSFNLGAPGLEAFFGQGTRLTVV.

The CDR3 nucleotides read TGTGCCAGCAGTCGTACTAGCGGGAGGAGAGACGAGCAGTACTTC. This translates into CASSRTSGRRDEQYF. V usage is TRBV28 and J usage is TRBJ2-7; 12 positions agree with TRBD2. The CDR3 length is 15 residues. Trimming at V came to 5 bases and at J to 5 bases, leaving 7 bases not matched to a gene. Germline-derived CDR1 and CDR2 are MDHEN and SYDVKM.

The CDR3, as DNA: TGCGCCAGTCAACAGGGTATTCCCGGGGAGCTGTTTTTT. It specifies CASQQGIPGELFF. The chain carries TRBV10-1 and TRBJ2-2; D might be TRBD1 (6 bases). The V gene's germline CDR1 is WNHNN and CDR2 SYGVQD (reference sequence). This CDR3 contains 13 residues. Deletions cut 9 bases from V and 6 bases from J, with 14 bases between.

DNA for the CDR3: TGTGCCAGCAGTTACTCGAAGGACAGGGGCTACGAGCAGTACTTC. This encodes CASSYSKDRGYEQYF. The gene calls are TRBV6-5 and TRBJ2-7; 9 nucleotides agree with TRBD1. The length of the CDR3 is 15 residues. Germline CDR1 MNHEY, CDR2 SVGAGI. J was trimmed by 3 bases and V by 0 bases; bases with no gene match: 3.

The chain uses TRBV7-2 and TRBJ2-3; 9 nucleotides agree with TRBD2. The CDR3 sequence is 15 residues long. Germline CDR1 and CDR2: SGHTA and FQGNSA. The V segment lost 2 bases and the J segment 4 bases; nucleotides outside the gene matches: 4. The CDR3 protein is CASSLSGRLADTQYF. The CDR3 coding sequence is TGTGCCAGCAGCTTAAGCGGGAGGCTCGCAGATACGCAGTATTTT.

The genes are TRBV6-1 and TRBJ2-1; TRBD2 aligns across 7 bases. The CDR3 totals 15 residues. Germline lookup yields CDR1 MNHNS and CDR2 SASEGT. J gave up 7 bases and V 6 bases, and 12 bases lay outside the gene matches. The DNA for the CDR3 is TGTGCCAGCAGCACAATCCTAGCGGAAACTAATGAGCAGTTCTTC. Protein sequence: CASSTILAETNEQFF.

This clone was detected once. The chain carries TRBV10-3 and TRBJ1-2; 7 bases align to TRBD1. V was clipped by 7 bases and J by 4 bases; unmatched bases: 12. The germline gives CDR1 ENHRY, CDR2 SYGVKD. CDR3 length: 15 amino acids. The CDR3: CAITRDREVGYGYTF. The CDR3 bases are TGTGCCATCACCCGAGACAGGGAGGTAGGCTATGGCTACACCTTC.

This chain links TRBV6-5 with TRBJ2-7; a possible D gene is TRBD2 (6 bases). Trimming shortened V by 0 bases and J by 0 bases, and 9 bases separated the two germline ends. Germline-derived CDR1 and CDR2 are MNHEY and SVGAGI. This CDR3 is 15 amino acids long. CDR3 nucleotide sequence: TGTGCCAGCAGTTACTCAGCGGGCTTCTCCTACGAGCAGTACTTC. This codes for CASSYSAGFSYEQYF.

V is TRBV11-2 and J is TRBJ1-3, with D possibly TRBD1 on 6 matching bases. In germline, CDR1 is SGHAT, CDR2 FQNNGV. V dropped 3 bases and J dropped 4 bases, with 10 bases sitting between them. The CDR3 contains 14 residues. CDR3 nucleotides: TGTGCCAGCAGCTTGGGGGGGCGAGGAAACACCATATATTTT. Its translation is CASSLGGRGNTIYF.

This clone was found once. The CDR3 sequence: CATSRGRTSYNEQFF. The CDR3, as DNA: TGTGCCACCAGCAGAGGAAGGACATCTTACAATGAGCAGTTCTTC. The rearrangement joins TRBV15 to TRBJ2-1; possibly TRBD1 for D (5 bases). CDR1 and CDR2 (germline): LNHNV, YYDKDF (reference sequence). This CDR3 is built from 15 residues. Trimming cost V 1 base and J 4 bases, with 11 bases left between them. The complete variable domain, with remaining parts taken from reference TRBV15 and TRBJ2-1, reads DAMVIQNPRYQVTQFGKPVTLSCSQTLNHNVMYWYQQKSSQAPKLLFHYYDKDFNNEADTPDNFQSRRPNTSFCFLDIRSPGLGDTAMYLCATSRGRTSYNEQFFGPGTRLTVL.

The chain combines TRBV18 with TRBJ2-4; D gene uncertain. CDR1 and CDR2 (germline): KGHSH, LQKENI. This CDR3 has 14 residues. Trimming pared 1 base from V and 1 base from J, leaving 5 bases between. Here the CDR3 reads CASSPLSAKNIQYF. Here the CDR3 DNA reads TGTGCCAGCTCACCACTAAGCGCCAAAAACATTCAGTACTTC.

This rearrangement joins TRBV11-2 to TRBJ2-7, with 10 bases lining up with TRBD2. The CDR3 sequence is 15 residues long. Germline lookup yields CDR1 SGHAT and CDR2 FQNNGV. V dropped 5 bases and J dropped 3; count of bases not matched to a gene: 7. The chain's CDR3 is CASSPTSGLRYEQYF. Here the CDR3 DNA reads TGTGCCAGCAGCCCGACTAGCGGGCTGCGCTACGAGCAGTACTTC.

V gene TRBV28 combines with J gene TRBJ1-5, with D possibly being TRBD1 (6 bases). Trimming cost V 3 bases and J 5 bases, with 14 bases left between them. The CDR3 loop spans 15 amino acids. CDR1 is MDHEN and CDR2 is SYDVKM in the germline V gene. CDR3 protein: CASSFGQGPHQPQHF. CDR3 coding DNA: TGTGCCAGCAGTTTCGGGCAGGGGCCTCATCAGCCCCAGCATTTT.

The chain has TRBV7-2 and TRBJ2-7, with 7 bases that match TRBD1. This CDR3 has 13 amino acids. Germline CDR1 reads SGHTA; CDR2 reads FQGNSA. V dropped 5 bases and J dropped 8; count of bases not matched to a gene: 9. The CDR3 region has the DNA TGTGCCAGCAGCACAGGGGCTAGGGATAAGCAGTACTTC. This encodes CASSTGARDKQYF.

This sequence joins TRBV28 and TRBJ2-7; 9 nucleotides align to TRBD1. CDR1 MDHEN and CDR2 SYDVKM come from the germline V gene. V shed 7 bases, J shed 4 bases, and the junction held 14 bases outside the gene matches. The CDR3 is 16 amino acids. This chain's CDR3 is CASTSSTGGPLYEQYF. The CDR3, as DNA: TGTGCCAGCACCTCATCAACAGGGGGCCCTCTTTACGAGCAGTACTTC. The complete variable domain, with remaining parts taken from reference TRBV28 and TRBJ2-7, reads DVKVTQSSRYLVKRTGEKVFLECVQDMDHENMFWYRQDPGLGLRLIYFSYDVKMKEKGDIPEGYSVSREKKERFSLILESASTNQTSMYLCASTSSTGGPLYEQYFGPGTRLTVT.